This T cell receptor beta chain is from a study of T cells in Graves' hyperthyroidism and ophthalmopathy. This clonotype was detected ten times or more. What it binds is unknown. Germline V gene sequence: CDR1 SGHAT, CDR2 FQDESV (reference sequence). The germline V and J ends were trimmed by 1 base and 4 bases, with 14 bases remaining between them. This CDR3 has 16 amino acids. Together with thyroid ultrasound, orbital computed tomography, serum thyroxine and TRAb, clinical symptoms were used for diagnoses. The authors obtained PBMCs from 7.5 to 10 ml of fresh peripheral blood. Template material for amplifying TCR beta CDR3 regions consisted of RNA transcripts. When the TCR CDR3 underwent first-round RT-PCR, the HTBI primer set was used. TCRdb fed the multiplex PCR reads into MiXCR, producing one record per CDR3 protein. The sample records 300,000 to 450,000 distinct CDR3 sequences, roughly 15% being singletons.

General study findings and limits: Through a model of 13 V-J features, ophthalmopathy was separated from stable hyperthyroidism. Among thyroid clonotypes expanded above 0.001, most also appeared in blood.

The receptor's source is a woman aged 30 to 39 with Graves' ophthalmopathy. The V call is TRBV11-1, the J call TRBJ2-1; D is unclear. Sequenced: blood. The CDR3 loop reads CASSLGRGRTYNEQFF. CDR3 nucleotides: TGTGCCAGCAGCTTAGGTAGAGGTCGTACATACAATGAGCAGTTCTTC.